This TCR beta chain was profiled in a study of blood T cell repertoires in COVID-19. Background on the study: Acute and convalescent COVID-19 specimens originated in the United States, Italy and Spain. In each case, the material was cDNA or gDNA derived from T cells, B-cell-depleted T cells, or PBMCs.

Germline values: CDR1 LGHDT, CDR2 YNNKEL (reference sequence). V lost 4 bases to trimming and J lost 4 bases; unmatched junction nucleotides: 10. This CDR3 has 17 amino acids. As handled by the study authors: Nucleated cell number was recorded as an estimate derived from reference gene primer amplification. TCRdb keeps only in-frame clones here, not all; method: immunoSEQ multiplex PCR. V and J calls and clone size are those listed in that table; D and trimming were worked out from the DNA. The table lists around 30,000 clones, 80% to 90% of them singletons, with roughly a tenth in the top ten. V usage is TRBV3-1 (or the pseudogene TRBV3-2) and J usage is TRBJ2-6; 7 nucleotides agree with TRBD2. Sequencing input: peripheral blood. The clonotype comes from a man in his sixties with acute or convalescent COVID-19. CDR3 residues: CASSPGLGGGGANVLTF. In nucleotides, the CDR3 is TGTGCCAGCAGCCCGGGACTGGGGGGGGGAGGGGCCAACGTCCTGACTTTC.